What follows are 3 T cell receptor beta chains derived from one specimen sequenced in a study of cytomegalovirus exposure and HLA in healthy donors. PCR primers comprised 60 Vbeta and 13 Jbeta primers. Sequencing was performed with immunoSEQ multiplex PCR; in TCRdb, only in-frame clones are kept and a portion is missing. The data hold some 100,000 clones, with about 70% observed a single time. The specimen sequenced was PBMCs. These receptors were obtained from a woman aged 18-29 years in good health and CMV-seropositive.

This clone was counted once. V gene TRBV27 combines with J gene TRBJ2-7; 9 bases agree with TRBD2. CDR3 size: 14 residues. Germline CDR1 is MNHEY and CDR2 is SMNVEV (reference sequence). Trimming at V came to 6 bases and at J to 5 bases, leaving 8 bases not matched to a gene. The CDR3 is CASRVSGSLDEQYF. Written as DNA, the CDR3 is TGTGCCAGCAGGGTTAGCGGGAGTCTGGACGAGCAGTACTTC.

The rearrangement links TRBV28 to TRBJ2-7; a possible D gene is TRBD2 (5 bases). Trimming pared 6 bases from V and 1 base from J, leaving 19 bases between. Germline lookup yields CDR1 MDHEN and CDR2 SYDVKM. There are 16 residues in the CDR3. CDR3 nucleotide sequence: TGTGCCAGCAGGCCGACCCGGGGATCGCTTTCCTACGAGCAGTACTTC. Translated, it gives CASRPTRGSLSYEQYF.

The sample holds a few counts of this clone. The rearrangement joins TRBV7-9 to TRBJ1-1, with D hard to call. The germline V gene encodes CDR1 SEHNR and CDR2 FQNEAQ (reference sequence). The CDR3 consists of 13 residues. V dropped 1 base and J dropped 2 bases, with 5 bases sitting between them. CDR3 region: CASSLVLNTEAFF. In DNA, the CDR3 is TGTGCCAGCAGCTTAGTACTAAACACTGAAGCTTTCTTT.